The TCR beta chain described here comes from a study of CD8 T cells in ankylosing spondylitis. Whole-study findings and limits: A TCR beta motif of under ten highly homologous variants seemed to mark ankylosing spondylitis blood.

Scientists made TCR beta libraries using quantitative 5'-RACE with molecular barcodes. TCRdb passed the 5' RACE reads through MiXCR, listing each CDR3 protein once. The data contain around 230,000 distinct CDR3 sequences, 7.5% to 9% of them seen just once; the ten biggest clones take up around 7%. This clonotype showed up many times. No antigen is known for it. From germline, CDR1 is SGHRS and CDR2 YFSETQ. Trimming took 0 bases from V and 3 from J, leaving 10 bases between them. CDR3 length equals 14 residues. The specimen was blood, either unsorted or a sorted T cell fraction (not recorded which). The sequence derives from a male donor with ankylosing spondylitis or in good health (not recorded which). The rearrangement joins TRBV5-1 to TRBJ2-7; D might be TRBD1 or TRBD2, each matching 5 bases. This CDR3 reads CASSLDRDGYEQYF. The CDR3 DNA is TGCGCCAGCAGCTTGGATAGGGACGGCTACGAGCAGTACTTC. Full variable domain (missing parts from reference TRBV5-1 and TRBJ2-7): KAGVTQTPRYLIKTRGQQVTLSCSPISGHRSVSWYQQTPGQGLQFLFEYFSETQRNKGNFPGRFSGRQFSNSRSEMNVSTLELGDSALYLCASSLDRDGYEQYFGPGTRLTVT.